This T cell receptor (beta chain) was found in a study of blood T cell repertoires in COVID-19. Turning to the study itself: The United States, Italy and Spain provided the acute and convalescent COVID-19 samples. Sources were T cells, B-cell-depleted T cells, or PBMCs; the material itself was cDNA or gDNA.

Germline-derived CDR1 and CDR2 are SGHRS and YFSETQ. V lost 4 bases, J lost 3 bases, and 16 bases lay in between. The CDR3 sequence is 15 residues long. TCRdb's table, derived via immunoSEQ multiplex PCR, lists solely in-frame clones and lacks some. The sample shows 50,000 to 65,000 clones, roughly 84% of them seen only once. V is TRBV5-1 and J is TRBJ1-1; the D gene is possibly TRBD1 (6 bases). Specimen: peripheral blood. The clonotype was recovered from a man aged 55-75 years with COVID-19, enrolled during active disease. The CDR3 sequence is CASSVTGREDTEAFF. In DNA form, the CDR3 reads TGCGCCAGCAGCGTAACAGGGAGGGAGGACACTGAAGCTTTCTTT.